These 10 T cell receptor beta chains share one sample of origin, sequenced in a study of blood T cell repertoires in COVID-19. Profiling relied on immunoSEQ multiplex PCR, and the TCRdb table lists in-frame clones only, not all of them. The repertoire has fewer than 150,000 clones, over 60% of them found once; the top ten carry roughly 6.2%. The sequencing sample was made of peripheral blood. The receptor source for this set is an older man with acute or convalescent COVID-19.

V gene TRBV27 combines with J gene TRBJ2-1; 12 bases agree with TRBD2. The CDR3 loop spans 14 amino acids. CDR1 is MNHEY and CDR2 is SMNVEV in the germline V gene (reference sequence). Trimming at V came to 6 bases and at J to 7 bases, leaving 4 bases not matched to a gene. In DNA form, the CDR3 reads TGTGCCAGCAGGGGACTAGCGGGTTGGAATGAGCAGTTCTTC. It translates to CASRGLAGWNEQFF.

The V gene is TRBV6-5, the J gene TRBJ1-2; no clear D gene. Germline-derived CDR1 and CDR2 are MNHEY and SVGAGI. CDR3 length: 13 residues. Trimming took off 2 bases at V and 5 bases at J, with 9 bases between the two ends. The chain's CDR3 is CASSYLAKYGYTF. The CDR3 coding sequence is TGTGCCAGCAGTTACCTAGCGAAATATGGCTACACCTTC.

The chain uses TRBV30 and TRBJ1-5, with a weak D call TRBD1 (6 bases). This CDR3 has 14 amino acids. The V gene lost 2 bases and the J gene lost 4 bases, with 12 bases spanning the gap. Germline V lookup: CDR1 GTSNPN, CDR2 SVGIG (reference sequence). CDR3 sequence (DNA): TGTGCCTGGAGTTCCAGGGGTTGGAATCAGCCCCAGCATTTT. This codes for CAWSSRGWNQPQHF.

In nucleotides, the CDR3 is TGTGCCAGCAGCTTAGATGACAGTCGCTATGAAAAACTGTTTTTT. Protein sequence: CASSLDDSRYEKLFF. This rearrangement joins TRBV7-6 to TRBJ1-4, with D possibly being TRBD1 (5 bases). V was cut by 1 base and J by 6 bases, with 12 bases left in between. The CDR3 spans 15 residues. The germline CDR1 and CDR2 sequences are SGHVS and FNYEAQ.

This clone was detected only a few times. The chain couples TRBV25-1 to TRBJ2-1, with a weak D call TRBD1 (5 bases). V lost 4 bases to trimming and J lost 3 bases, with 16 bases between them. The CDR3 spans 16 residues. Germline V gene data show CDR1 as MGHDK and CDR2 as SYGVNS. The chain's CDR3 is CASSADSYPRYNEQFF. The CDR3 DNA sequence: TGTGCCAGCAGTGCAGACAGTTACCCTCGCTACAATGAGCAGTTCTTC.

The V and J genes are TRBV2 and TRBJ1-2; 9 nucleotides align to TRBD1. This CDR3 contains 14 residues. The junction had 8 bases not matched to a gene; V was cut back by 6 bases and J by 6 bases. Germline loops: CDR1 SNHLY, CDR2 FYNNEI. The CDR3: CASSRTGELNGYTF. The CDR3 DNA reads as TGTGCCAGCAGCCGGACAGGGGAGTTAAATGGCTACACCTTC.

The chain combines TRBV19 with TRBJ2-1; 7 positions agree with TRBD1. The CDR3 sequence is 17 residues long. Trimming at V came to 6 bases and at J to 6 bases, leaving 17 bases not matched to a gene. Germline V gene sequence: CDR1 LNHDA, CDR2 SQIVND (reference sequence). CDR3 coding DNA: TGTGCCAGTAGCGAACTCTACAGGGGAAAAAACGGCAATGAGCAGTTCTTC. This sequence encodes CASSELYRGKNGNEQFF.

The rearrangement links TRBV2 to TRBJ1-3, with D unclear. Germline V gene sequence: CDR1 SNHLY, CDR2 FYNNEI. Deletions cut 4 bases from V and 5 bases from J, with 9 bases between. This CDR3 contains 13 residues. CDR3 nucleotides: TGTGCCAGCAGTGTCCAAGAGAGAAACACCATATATTTT. It translates to CASSVQERNTIYF.

This clone was picked up a small number of times. The chain employs TRBV19 and TRBJ2-7, with TRBD1 matching over 9 bases. The CDR3 totals 14 residues. Trimming cost V 3 bases and J 5 bases; bases outside gene matches: 5. CDR1 and CDR2 (germline): LNHDA, SQIVND (reference sequence). The chain's CDR3 is CASSIGTGYDEQYF. The CDR3 region has the DNA TGTGCCAGTAGTATCGGGACAGGGTACGACGAGCAGTACTTC.

The rearrangement uses TRBV5-1 and TRBJ2-1; 9 bases are shared with TRBD1. Looked up from germline, CDR1 is SGHRS and CDR2 is YFSETQ. V shed 1 base and J 6 bases; nucleotides not matched to a gene: 2. The CDR3 has 14 residues. The CDR3 loop reads CASSLRQGVNEQFF. Written as DNA, the CDR3 is TGCGCCAGCAGCTTGAGACAGGGGGTCAATGAGCAGTTCTTC.